This T cell receptor (beta chain) originates from a study of prognosis after radiotherapy for stage I lung cancer. Two-round multiplex PCR, the amplification method, yielded TCR beta CDR3 from genomic DNA. For every TRBV and TRBJ gene, a specific primer was used in first-round PCR. Using its own MiXCR run on the multiplex PCR reads, TCRdb lists one record per CDR3 protein. The sample records around 28,000 distinct CDR3 sequences, around 48% being singletons. This clonotype was seen ten or more times. V lost 4 bases to trimming and J lost 1 base, with 9 bases between them. The germline V gene encodes CDR1 SNHLY and CDR2 FYNNEI. The CDR3 loop spans 14 amino acids.

The sequencing here drew on PBMCs, taken before or after stereotactic body radiation therapy (not recorded which). The chain is built from TRBV2 and TRBJ2-3; D is ambiguous. This sequence originates from a donor aged 50 or older with non-small cell lung cancer. The CDR3 DNA reads TGTGCCAGCAGTGGTAGCTTTCGCACAGATACGCAGTATTTT. Its translation is CASSGSFRTDTQYF.